The TCR beta chain under discussion was sequenced for a study of blood T cells in healthy people across ages. Study-wide results and caveats: Higher diversity and more naive CD4+ cells were features of long-lived donors, compared to aged donors.

With respect to this clonotype: What it binds is not known.

The CDR3 sequence is 16 residues long. In germline, CDR1 is SGHTA, CDR2 FQGNSA. The ends were cut back, 5 bases at V and 0 bases at J, with 17 bases in the middle. Per sample, extraction of total RNA gave at least 5 micrograms in every case. A second PCR of 7 to 11 cycles used a sample-barcoded 5' primer and a J-beta primer mix. TCRdb itself ran the 5' RACE reads through MiXCR, one entry per CDR3 protein. The table records approximately 690,000 distinct CDR3 sequences, about 53% of them present only once. Material for sequencing was blood. The TCR sequence derives from a man in his sixties in good health. The chain combines TRBV7-2 with TRBJ2-7, with no clear D. The CDR3 here is CASSRPRQDLSYEQYF. In DNA form, the CDR3 reads TGTGCCAGCAGCCGACCCAGGCAGGACCTCTCCTACGAGCAGTACTTC.